The source of this TCR beta chain is a study of cytomegalovirus exposure and HLA in healthy donors. Study-level background: Researchers previously reported finding about 110 million unique TCR beta sequences from 150 million to 200 million T cells. In an early release, HLA-typed donors contributed 90 million or so unique TCR sequences. There were approximately 400 genotyped donors. Of these, 81% fell in the genetic ancestry cluster associated with self-reported Caucasian donors.

Germline CDR1 and CDR2: LNHDA and SQIVND (reference sequence). Between the trimmed V and J ends, which lost 0 bases and 3 bases, there was a span of 9 bases. The CDR3 is 15 amino acids. This PCR relied on a set of 60 Vbeta primers and 13 Jbeta primers. TCRdb's copy holds only in-frame clones and misses some; the assay was immunoSEQ multiplex PCR. The sample records about 120,000 clones, more than 60% being singletons. The rearrangement uses TRBV19 and TRBJ1-5, with a weak D call TRBD1 (5 bases). The sequenced material came from PBMCs. The origin of this receptor is a female donor in good health and CMV-seronegative. CDR3 bases: TGTGCCAGTAGTATAGACAGGGCGGCCAATCAGCCCCAGCATTTT. It codes for CASSIDRAANQPQHF.